These T cell receptor beta chains were read from a single sample in a study of vaccination effects on CD4 cells after COVID-19. Their recognized antigens are unknown. Data came from immunoSEQ multiplex PCR; TCRdb stores just in-frame clones and leaves some out. The sample consists of some 70,000 clones, approximately 79% of them appearing once. The sequencing here drew on CD4+ T cells from PBMCs cultured without peptide, taken after COVID-19 vaccination. The source is a human donor who received a COVID-19 vaccine. Each CDR3 is given with its conserved first and last residue. Each record gives: V gene, J gene, clone size, D gene, CDR3 DNA, CDR3 protein. D genes are given only for firm matches. Clone size is stated in some rows and not others, as once, few, many or a class when expanded.

TRBV5-4	TRBJ2-5	NA	NA	TGTGCCAGCAGCTTGGGGGGGCAGGAGACCCAGTACTTC	CASSLGGQETQYF
TRBV5-1	TRBJ1-2	NA	NA	TGCGCCAGCAGCTTGGCCCTAGGGAGCGGCTATGGCTACACCTTC	CASSLALGSGYGYTF
TRBV5-1	TRBJ1-4	NA	NA	TGCGCCAGCAGCCCGGCCCTACTTGACACTAATGAAAAACTGTTTTTT	CASSPALLDTNEKLFF
TRBV5-4	TRBJ2-5	NA	NA	TGTGCCAGCAGCTTCAGAGAGACCCAGTACTTC	CASSFRETQYF
TRBV27	TRBJ1-4	NA	NA	TGTGCCAGCAGAGACCGGGGTCGAAATGAAAAACTGTTTTTT	CASRDRGRNEKLFF
TRBV11-2	TRBJ2-2	NA	TRBD2	TGTGCCAGCAGCCCGACTAGCGGGAACACCGGGGAGCTGTTTTTT	CASSPTSGNTGELFF
TRBV6-2/TRBV6-3	TRBJ1-5	NA	NA	TGTGCCAGCAGTGACCGGACAACCCGGGACAATCAGCCCCAGCATTTT	CASSDRTTRDNQPQHF
TRBV28	TRBJ2-5	NA	NA	TGTGCCAGCAATCGACAGCTCCAAGAGACCCAGTACTTC	CASNRQLQETQYF
TRBV3-1/TRBV3-2	TRBJ1-1	few	TRBD1	TGTGCCAGCAGCCACAGGGGGGAAGCTTTCTTT	CASSHRGEAFF
TRBV6-5	TRBJ2-5	NA	NA	TGTGCCAGCAGTAGCGGCGGGGCAGGACAAGAGACCCAGTACTTC	CASSSGGAGQETQYF
TRBV9	TRBJ1-2	once	NA	TGTGCCAGCAGCGTAGATGAAGGCTATGGCTACACCTTC	CASSVDEGYGYTF
TRBV27	TRBJ2-3	few	NA	TGTGCCAGCAGTTTTTGGGGAGATACGCAGTATTTT	CASSFWGDTQYF
TRBV15	TRBJ1-3	few	NA	TGTGCCACCAGCAGAGGTGGGCCTGGAAACACCATATATTTT	CATSRGGPGNTIYF
TRBV10-1	TRBJ1-2	once	NA	TGCGCCAGCAGTGAGTCGCGAGTGGGGGGCTACACCTTC	CASSESRVGGYTF
TRBV7-3	TRBJ2-6	once	NA	TGTGCCAGCAGCTCCAAGACAGGTTCTGGGGCCAACGTCCTGACTTTC	CASSSKTGSGANVLTF
TRBV27	TRBJ1-4	NA	TRBD1	TGTGCCAGCAGTTTATCGCTTTGGGACAGGGATGAAAAACTGTTTTTT	CASSLSLWDRDEKLFF
TRBV5-1	TRBJ2-6	NA	NA	TGCGCCAGCAGCTTGGGGGATTCCGGGGCCAACGTCCTGACTTTC	CASSLGDSGANVLTF
TRBV7-9	TRBJ1-3	few	NA	TGTGCCAGCAGCTCGACCGGAAACACCATATATTTT	CASSSTGNTIYF
TRBV3-1/TRBV3-2	TRBJ1-2	NA	TRBD1	TGTGCCAGCAGCCAAGATACTGGACAGGGATATGGCTACACCTTC	CASSQDTGQGYGYTF
TRBV12-3/TRBV12-4	TRBJ1-2	NA	TRBD1	TGTGCCAGCAGTCAGGGGGCTAACTATGGCTACACCTTC	CASSQGANYGYTF
TRBV18	TRBJ2-1	NA	TRBD1	TGTGCCAGCTCATCGGTTACAGGGGACGGCTACAATGAGCAGTTCTTC	CASSSVTGDGYNEQFF
TRBV4-1	TRBJ2-2	NA	NA	TGCGCCAGCAGCCAAGGGAGTGTGCCCGGGGAGCTGTTTTTT	CASSQGSVPGELFF
TRBV18	TRBJ2-2	NA	NA	TGTGCCAGCTCACCCGGGTCGACCGGGGAGCTGTTTTTT	CASSPGSTGELFF
TRBV7-2	TRBJ1-2	NA	TRBD1	TGTGCCAGCAGCTTAGCGAGTCAGGGGGCGAATGGCTACACCTTC	CASSLASQGANGYTF
TRBV7-2	TRBJ1-6	few	NA	TGTGCCAGCAGCTTATTAGGGGCCGATACTTCACCCCTCCACTTT	CASSLLGADTSPLHF
TRBV18	TRBJ1-2	NA	NA	TGTGCCAGCTCACCTAGCCCAGGGCTCCGACAAGCTAACTATGGCTACACCTTC	CASSPSPGLRQANYGYTF
TRBV6-2/TRBV6-3	TRBJ1-2	NA	TRBD1	TGTGCCAGCAGCCGGACAGGGGTTTCCTATGGCTACACCTTC	CASSRTGVSYGYTF
TRBV5-1	TRBJ1-4	NA	NA	TGCGCCAGCAGCTCTACGTCGGGGGCAGGGGAAAAACTGTTTTTT	CASSSTSGAGEKLFF
TRBV29-1	TRBJ2-4	NA	NA	TGCAGCGTTGAGTCCGGGGGTCGGGCCAAAAACATTCAGTACTTC	CSVESGGRAKNIQYF
TRBV4-1	TRBJ2-2	NA	NA	TGCGCCAGCAGCCTCAGGACAGTCGCGAACACCGGGGAGCTGTTTTTT	CASSLRTVANTGELFF
TRBV14	TRBJ2-5	NA	TRBD1	TGTGCCAGCAGCCGCCCGGGACAGTACCAAGAGACCCAGTACTTC	CASSRPGQYQETQYF
TRBV18	TRBJ1-1	NA	TRBD1	TGTGCCAGCTCACCGTTGACAGGGGGCGAGAACACTGAAGCTTTCTTT	CASSPLTGGENTEAFF
TRBV6-6	TRBJ1-5	NA	NA	TGTGCCAGCAGTCCTACGGGCCCCGGGAGGGGAGGCAATCAGCCCCAGCATTTT	CASSPTGPGRGGNQPQHF
TRBV6-6	TRBJ1-6	few	NA	TGTGCCAGCAGTCCCTTAGACAGCTCCTATAATTCACCCCTCCACTTT	CASSPLDSSYNSPLHF
TRBV6-5	TRBJ1-1	NA	TRBD1	TGTGCCAGCAGTTACCAGGGGGCGAAGACTGAAGCTTTCTTT	CASSYQGAKTEAFF
TRBV9	TRBJ2-3	NA	NA	TGTGCCAGCAGCGTAGGTCCAGTGAACACAGATACGCAGTATTTT	CASSVGPVNTDTQYF
TRBV10-2	TRBJ1-3	NA	NA	TGCGCCAGCGGCGACATACGCTCTGGAAACACCATATATTTT	CASGDIRSGNTIYF
TRBV27	TRBJ1-6	NA	NA	TGTGCCAGCACCGGAGACCGGGAGGTAAATTCACCCCTCCACTTT	CASTGDREVNSPLHF
TRBV6-4	TRBJ2-1	NA	TRBD2	TGTGCCAGCGAGTCCCCGACGGGACTAACGGACAATGAGCAGTTCTTC	CASESPTGLTDNEQFF
TRBV6-5	TRBJ1-4	NA	TRBD1	TGTGCCAGCAGTTACTCCCCGGGACAGCGGGAAAAACTGTTTTTT	CASSYSPGQREKLFF
TRBV5-4	TRBJ2-3	NA	NA	TGTGCCAGCAACGAACTTTCTTACAGGGTGACGCAGTATTTT	CASNELSYRVTQYF
TRBV24-1	TRBJ2-3	NA	TRBD2	TGTGCCACCAGTGACAATCTAGCGGCAGATACGCAGTATTTT	CATSDNLAADTQYF
TRBV10-1	TRBJ2-2	few	NA	TGCGCCAGCAGCGCCGCGGGGCACACCGGGGAGCTGTTTTTT	CASSAAGHTGELFF
TRBV18	TRBJ1-5	NA	NA	TGTGCCAGCTCACCAAAGGACAGAAGCAATCAGCCCCAGCATTTT	CASSPKDRSNQPQHF
TRBV5-1	TRBJ2-3	NA	TRBD2	TGCGCCAGCAGCTCCGGGACTAGCGGTAGCACAGATACGCAGTATTTT	CASSSGTSGSTDTQYF
TRBV5-8	TRBJ2-3	NA	TRBD1	TGTGCCAGCAGCTTGGCCACAGGGGGCGCAGATACGCAGTATTTT	CASSLATGGADTQYF
TRBV7-2	TRBJ2-5	NA	NA	TGTGCCAGCAGACCGGGACGTCTTCAAGAGACCCAGTACTTC	CASRPGRLQETQYF
TRBV9	TRBJ1-4	few	TRBD1	TGTGCCAGCAGCGTCTACCCAACAGGACAGGGGAATGAAAAACTGTTTTTT	CASSVYPTGQGNEKLFF
TRBV9	TRBJ2-3	NA	NA	TGTGCCAGCAGCGTCGGGACACTTCTGGTAGATACGCAGTATTTT	CASSVGTLLVDTQYF
TRBV21-1	TRBJ2-1	NA	NA	TGTGCCAGCAGCACTAAAGACAGGGGTATCCACAATGAGCAGTTCTTC	CASSTKDRGIHNEQFF
TRBV19	TRBJ2-3	NA	NA	TGTGCCAGTAGTGAACGAGGGCCCGGGACAGATACGCAGTATTTT	CASSERGPGTDTQYF
TRBV9	TRBJ2-3	NA	NA	TGTGCCAGCAGCGTAGGGGGAGACGGCACAGATACGCAGTATTTT	CASSVGGDGTDTQYF
TRBV6-5	TRBJ1-5	NA	NA	TGTGCCAGCAGCCGGGACAACCTCAATCAGCCCCAGCATTTT	CASSRDNLNQPQHF
TRBV6-5	TRBJ1-4	NA	NA	TGTGCCAGCAGTCGGGGAGGAAATAATGAAAAACTGTTTTTT	CASSRGGNNEKLFF
TRBV18	TRBJ2-5	NA	TRBD2	TGTGCCAGCTCGCTCGGGGGGGAGCAGCAAGAGACCCAGTACTTC	CASSLGGEQQETQYF
TRBV5-1	TRBJ2-1	NA	TRBD1	TGCGCCAGCAGCTTGGCTCCTCAGGACAGGGGGCTTTACAATGAGCAGTTCTTC	CASSLAPQDRGLYNEQFF